The sequence of this TCR beta chain was determined in a study of CD8 T cells in ankylosing spondylitis. This clonotype has at least ten counts. The antigen remains undetermined. Study outcomes and limitations: Ankylosing spondylitis blood appeared to be characterized by a TCR beta motif of roughly eight highly homologous variants. In synovial fluid and blood from reactive arthritis, some motif variants were previously reported. In ankylosing spondylitis patients, matched synovial fluid reportedly showed significant enrichment of disease-linked clones.

With molecular barcodes, quantitative 5'-RACE was used to make the TCR beta libraries. TCRdb passed the 5' RACE reads through MiXCR, listing each CDR3 protein once. The sample lists roughly 100,000 distinct CDR3 sequences; about 8.3% were seen once. The specimen sequenced was blood, either unsorted or a sorted T cell fraction (not recorded which). The receptor was derived from a male donor with ankylosing spondylitis or in good health (not recorded which).

CDR3 residues: CASSLALAAELADTQYF. The CDR3, as DNA: TGCGCCAGCAGCTTGGCCCTAGCGGCAGAATTGGCAGATACGCAGTATTTT. The rearrangement links TRBV5-1 to TRBJ2-3; the match to TRBD2 covers 7 bases. Germline V gene lookup returns CDR1 SGHRS and CDR2 YFSETQ. V was pared by 0 bases and J by 4 bases, with 11 bases of the junction left unmatched. CDR3 size: 17 residues.